The T cell receptor beta chain described here comes from a study of hypomethylating agent response in myelodysplastic syndrome. Study summary: Either azacitidine (about 70% of the 11) or decitabine (3 of 11) was given. The mean patient age was about 70 +/- 6 years, and diploid cytogenetics predominated. Study outcomes and limitations: Only roughly 10 patients were analyzed in this small cohort.

TCRdb keeps only in-frame clones here, not all; method: immunoSEQ multiplex PCR. The sample carries more than 3,000 clones, roughly nine tenths recorded once. This clone was observed once. Its antigen is currently unknown. The V and J ends lost 8 bases and 6 bases respectively, with 12 bases between them. Germline V gene lookup returns CDR1 SGHTA and CDR2 FQGNSA. The CDR3 covers 12 residues. The analysis used unsorted bulk bone marrow, not T-cell subsets. The source was bone marrow, collected before or after starting hypomethylating agent treatment for myelodysplastic syndrome (not recorded which). The clonotype was recovered from a human donor with myelodysplastic syndrome. V is TRBV7-2 and J is TRBJ2-3; D is uncertain. The CDR3 bases are TGTGCCAGCTTACCATTGGGGGATACGCAGTATTTT. It translates to CASLPLGDTQYF.